The clone carrying this T cell receptor (beta chain) was seen at least ten times. TCRdb re-derived calls from the 5' RACE reads in MiXCR, one entry per CDR3 protein. Among 30,000 to 45,000 distinct CDR3 sequences listed, roughly 9.6% were seen once. V gave up 3 bases and J gave up 1 base, with 10 bases separating them. This CDR3 is 14 amino acids long. From germline, CDR1 is DFQATT and CDR2 SNEGSKA (reference sequence). The data derive from a study of CD8 T cells in ankylosing spondylitis. V and J are TRBV20-1 and TRBJ1-3, with D maybe TRBD1 (5 bases). Material: synovial fluid, either unsorted or a sorted T cell fraction (not recorded which). The sequence came from a male donor with ankylosing spondylitis. The CDR3 sequence is CSARGGFSGNTIYF. DNA of the CDR3: TGCAGTGCTAGGGGGGGGTTTTCTGGAAACACCATATATTTT.